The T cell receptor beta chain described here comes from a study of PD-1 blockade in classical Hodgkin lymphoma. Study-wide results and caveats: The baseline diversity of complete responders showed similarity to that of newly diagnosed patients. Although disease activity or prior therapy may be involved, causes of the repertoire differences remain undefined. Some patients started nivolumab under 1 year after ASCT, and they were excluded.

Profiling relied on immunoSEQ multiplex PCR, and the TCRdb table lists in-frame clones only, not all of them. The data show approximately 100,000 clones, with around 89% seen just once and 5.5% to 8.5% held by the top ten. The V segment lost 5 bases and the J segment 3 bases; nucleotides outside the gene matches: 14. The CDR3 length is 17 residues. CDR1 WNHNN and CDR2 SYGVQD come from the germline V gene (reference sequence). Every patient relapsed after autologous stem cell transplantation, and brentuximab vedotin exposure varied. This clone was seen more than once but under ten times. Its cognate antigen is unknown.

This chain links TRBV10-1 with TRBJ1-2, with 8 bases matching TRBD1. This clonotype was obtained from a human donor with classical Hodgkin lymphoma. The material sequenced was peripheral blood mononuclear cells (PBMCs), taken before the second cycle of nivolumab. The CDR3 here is CASSYGTPAGGYYGYTF. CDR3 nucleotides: TGCGCCAGCAGTTATGGTACCCCTGCAGGGGGCTACTATGGCTACACCTTC.